A selection of T cell receptor beta chains follows, all from one sample in a study of T cell changes during pregnancy in multiple sclerosis. Repertoires were generated with immunoSEQ multiplex PCR, while TCRdb's copy carries only in-frame clones and drops some. The profile covers about 64,000 clones, with about 96% appearing a single time and approximately 2.3% taken by the ten largest. Specimen: CD8+ T cells from peripheral blood mononuclear cells, collected after pregnancy. These receptors were obtained from a female donor with multiple sclerosis, enrolled in a pregnancy study. Both conserved end residues are trimmed from each CDR3.

CDR3	V	J
ASSFDGGVDTIY	TRBV28	TRBJ1-3
ASSISGWVGTEAF	TRBV19	TRBJ1-1
ASSLGTGQETQY	TRBV7-9	TRBJ2-5
ASNIERPGTYANYGYT	TRBV19	TRBJ1-2
ASSSSTNEKLF	TRBV7-9	TRBJ1-4
ASSEGTTQPQH	TRBV27	TRBJ1-5
ASSQDREEGSYEQY	TRBV4-1	TRBJ2-7
SVEGTGNSGANVLT	TRBV29-1	TRBJ2-6
ASSGLGQRGTDTQY	TRBV9	TRBJ2-3
ASSVEEGGNEQF	TRBV9	TRBJ2-1
ASSQGASGRIVPEQY	TRBV4-2	TRBJ2-7
ASSLGAGQSYEQY	TRBV7-9	TRBJ2-7
ASSLAGKGQLSAGELF	TRBV7-8	TRBJ2-2
ASSAGRMNTEAF	TRBV2	TRBJ1-1
ASSFFLDTQY	TRBV28	TRBJ2-3
ASSATGTSGTETQY	TRBV5-4	TRBJ2-5
ASSEYMTGRRDTEAF	TRBV6-1	TRBJ1-1
ASSRSSGSGTDTQY	TRBV7-7	TRBJ2-3
ASSESDRQGYNYGYT	TRBV5-1	TRBJ1-2
ASSLSGGNYGYT	TRBV27	TRBJ1-2
ASSLDIDYGYT	TRBV4-2	TRBJ1-2
ASSYAYSGSWSYNEQF	TRBV6-7	TRBJ2-1
SVDEGAEGYT	TRBV29-1	TRBJ1-2
ASSIPGLAGAPTRNEQF	TRBV5-4	TRBJ2-1
AISERQDSLNQPQH	TRBV10-3	TRBJ1-5
ASSETVMNTEAF	TRBV9	TRBJ1-1
ASSPRDRGYNEQF	TRBV7-9	TRBJ2-1
ASREPDRPYNSPLH	TRBV2	TRBJ1-6
ASSIGGGPSYNEQF	TRBV19	TRBJ2-1
ASSLMESTDTQY	TRBV9	TRBJ2-3
ASRGGGYEQY	TRBV5-1	TRBJ2-7
ASSEVTRTSYEQY	TRBV6-4	TRBJ2-7
ATSRESRQTTEAF	TRBV15	TRBJ1-1
SVERGHGTDTQY	TRBV29-1	TRBJ2-3
ASSYQSGTEETQY	TRBV6-5	TRBJ2-5
ASSSMNEQF	TRBV11-2	TRBJ2-1
ASSLEASGLPYEQY	TRBV28	TRBJ2-7
ASSFGLASGELF	TRBV28	TRBJ2-2
ASSLVSGESYEQY	TRBV27	TRBJ2-7
ASSLGGGSTEAF	TRBV27	TRBJ1-1
ASSLTSGSSYNEQF	TRBV28	TRBJ2-1
ASSVASGSAGELF	TRBV9	TRBJ2-2
ASSIYFHRDTKGGYSNQPQH	TRBV19	TRBJ1-5